This T cell receptor (beta chain) was recovered during a study of identical twins. MiXCR was run by TCRdb on the 5' RACE reads, yielding one entry per CDR3 protein. The table shows some 460,000 distinct CDR3 sequences, with approximately 15% occurring only once. Germline CDR1 DFQATT, CDR2 SNEGSKA (reference sequence). The CDR3 length is 11 residues. V lost 2 bases to trimming and J lost 10 bases, with 11 bases between them. This clonotype was seen only a few times. The data also belong to a second study, concerning yellow fever vaccine responses in identical twins.

This chain connects TRBV20-1 to TRBJ1-1; perhaps TRBD1 as D (6 bases). The sequencing input was CD4+ T cells sorted from blood. The TCR sequence derives from a woman aged 18-29 years in good health. The DNA of the CDR3 is TGCAGTGCTAGATCGGGGGCAGGAGCTTTCTTT. Translation gives CSARSGAGAFF.